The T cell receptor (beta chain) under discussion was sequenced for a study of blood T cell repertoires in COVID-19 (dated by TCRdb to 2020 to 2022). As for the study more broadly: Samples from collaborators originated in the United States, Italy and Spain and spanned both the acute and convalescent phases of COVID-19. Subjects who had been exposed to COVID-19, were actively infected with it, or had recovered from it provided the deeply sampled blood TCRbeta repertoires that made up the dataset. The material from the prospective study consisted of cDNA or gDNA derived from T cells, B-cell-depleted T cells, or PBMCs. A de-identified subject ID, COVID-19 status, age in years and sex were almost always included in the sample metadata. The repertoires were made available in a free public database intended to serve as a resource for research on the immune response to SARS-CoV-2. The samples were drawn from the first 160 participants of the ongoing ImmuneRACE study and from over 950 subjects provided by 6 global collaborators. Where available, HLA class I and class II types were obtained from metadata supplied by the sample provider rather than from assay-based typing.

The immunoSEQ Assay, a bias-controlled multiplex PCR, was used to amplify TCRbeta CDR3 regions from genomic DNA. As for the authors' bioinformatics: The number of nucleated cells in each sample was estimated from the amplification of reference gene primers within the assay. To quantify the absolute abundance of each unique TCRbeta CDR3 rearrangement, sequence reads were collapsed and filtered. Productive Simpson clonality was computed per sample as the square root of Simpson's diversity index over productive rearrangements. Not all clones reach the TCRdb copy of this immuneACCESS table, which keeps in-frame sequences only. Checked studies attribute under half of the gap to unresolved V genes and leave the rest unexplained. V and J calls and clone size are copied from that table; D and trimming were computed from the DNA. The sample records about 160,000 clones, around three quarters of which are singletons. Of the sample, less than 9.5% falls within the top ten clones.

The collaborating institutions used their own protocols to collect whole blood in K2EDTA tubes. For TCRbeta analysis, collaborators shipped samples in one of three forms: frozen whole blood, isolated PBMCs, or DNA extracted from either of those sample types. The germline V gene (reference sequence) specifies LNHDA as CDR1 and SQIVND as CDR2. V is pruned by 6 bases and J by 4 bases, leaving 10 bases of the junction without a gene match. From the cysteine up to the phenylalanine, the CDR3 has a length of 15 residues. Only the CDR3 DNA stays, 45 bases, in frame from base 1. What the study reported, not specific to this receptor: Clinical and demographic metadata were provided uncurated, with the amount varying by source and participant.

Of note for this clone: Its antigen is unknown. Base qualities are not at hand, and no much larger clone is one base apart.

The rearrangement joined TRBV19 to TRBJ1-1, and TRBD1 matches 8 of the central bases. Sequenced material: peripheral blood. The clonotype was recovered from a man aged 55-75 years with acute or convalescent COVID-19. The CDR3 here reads CASRSSGTGGTEAFF. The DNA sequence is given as TGTGCCAGTAGATCATCCGGGACAGGAGGCACTGAAGCTTTCTTT.